Below are 4 T cell receptor beta chains sequenced from a single sample in a study of T cell clonality in common variable immunodeficiency. Clones were read by immunoSEQ multiplex PCR, and TCRdb kept only the in-frame ones, dropping some. Altogether about 42,000 clones were found in the sample, and no singletons occur. For these receptors, no antigen is known. Study-level findings and limits: Common variable immunodeficiency TCR beta sequences reportedly had fewer deletions and N-nucleotide insertions.

The sample consisted of peripheral blood mononuclear cells. These receptors originate from a human donor with common variable immunodeficiency.

Comment on this clone: The CDR3 end falls 3 residues outside the read, so it is completed with the germline J gene. The chain uses TRBV7-2 and TRBJ2-7, with D perhaps TRBD1 (6 bases). Trimming took 2 bases from V and 2 from J, leaving 10 bases between them. In germline, CDR1 is SGHTA, CDR2 FQGNSA. CDR3 length: 14 residues. The part of the CDR3 DNA that was read is TGTGCCAGCAGCTTATTACAGGGCACCTACGAG. Translation gives CASSLLQGTYE. The whole CDR3 sequence reads CASSLLQGTYEQYF.

This clone appeared many times. The read ends 3 residues early relative to the CDR3; the germline J gene fills the gap. V and J are TRBV5-4 and TRBJ1-2; 8 nucleotides agree with TRBD1. The CDR3 is 16 amino acids. Germline-derived CDR1 and CDR2 are SGHNT and YYREEE (reference sequence). V shed 4 bases and J 4 bases; nucleotides not matched to a gene: 12. The CDR3 sequence is CASSVGQEARSYGYTF. The covered CDR3 bases are TGTGCCAGCAGCGTGGGACAGGAGGCCAGGTCCTATGGC.

The table lists this clone with a few counts. The read finishes 3 residues shy of the CDR3 end, and the germline J gene is used to complete it. The chain recombines TRBV7-9 with TRBJ2-4; D is possibly TRBD1 (6 bases). The germline CDR1 and CDR2 sequences are SEHNR and FQNEAQ (reference sequence). The CDR3 covers 15 residues. V shed 8 bases and J shed 3 bases, with 17 bases lying between them. The DNA read from the CDR3 is TGTGCCAGCGGCTCTGTGGGGGCAGGCAAAAACATT. It specifies CASGSVGAGKNI. The CDR3 in its entirety is CASGSVGAGKNIQYF.

This clone was seen more than once but under ten times. CDR3 residues: CASSLEGRASDTQYF. The CDR3 DNA, read in part, is TGCGCCAGCAGCTTGGAAGGGCGGGCATCGGATACG. The chain carries TRBV5-1 and TRBJ2-3; D perhaps matches TRBD2 (5 bases). The read ends 3 residues early relative to the CDR3; the germline J gene fills the gap. This CDR3 has 15 amino acids. V lost 0 bases and J 6 bases, leaving 14 bases between the germline ends. Germline-derived CDR1 and CDR2 are SGHRS and YFSETQ.